Sequencing of this TCR beta chain was carried out in a study of blood T cell repertoires in COVID-19. Across the whole study: Some COVID-19 samples were acute and others convalescent; all came from the United States, Italy and Spain. Sources were T cells, B-cell-depleted T cells, or PBMCs; the material itself was cDNA or gDNA.

This CDR3 is 13 amino acids long. Trimming removed 5 bases at V and 1 base at J, with 9 bases between. Germline CDR1 and CDR2: LNHDA and SQIVND (reference sequence). Followed over time, Seattle patients had been enrolled while infection was active. In the original workflow: Scientists estimated how many nucleated cells there were by amplifying reference gene primers. Assay used: immunoSEQ multiplex PCR; TCRdb lists only in-frame clones, some missing. V, J and clone size are taken as reported in that table, and D and trimming were inferred from the DNA itself. Here the sample spans roughly 250,000 clones, 80% to 90% being singletons.

Sequencing input: peripheral blood. The rearrangement uses TRBV19 and TRBJ2-7, with D uncertain. The sequence derives from a woman in her 30s with COVID-19, enrolled during active disease. The DNA for the CDR3 is TGTGCCAGTAGTTACACCGCTTCCTACGAGCAGTACTTC. Translating it yields CASSYTASYEQYF.